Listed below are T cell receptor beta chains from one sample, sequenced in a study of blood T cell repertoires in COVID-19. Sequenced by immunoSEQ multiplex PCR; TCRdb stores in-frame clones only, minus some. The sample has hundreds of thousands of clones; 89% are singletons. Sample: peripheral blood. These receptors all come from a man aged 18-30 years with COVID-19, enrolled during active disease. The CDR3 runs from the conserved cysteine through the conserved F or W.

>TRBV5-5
CASSLATGGNTGELFF
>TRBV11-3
CASSLRDRASDEQFF
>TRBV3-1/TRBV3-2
CASRPLRGGYGYTF
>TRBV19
CASSINRGRNTGELFF
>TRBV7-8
CASSPNRLAGGYEQYF
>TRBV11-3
CASSLEGGGLLVGEQFF
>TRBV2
CASIRAGGPEKDTQYF
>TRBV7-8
CASSEEASGALEQFF
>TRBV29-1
CSVELLFDGSGDLSYEQYF
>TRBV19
CASSLPGVNEQFF
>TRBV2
CASSETLGGKETQYF
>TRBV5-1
CASSPTSGGPEGTQYF
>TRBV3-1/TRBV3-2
CASRLGTGNTEAFF
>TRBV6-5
CASRGGYQPQHF
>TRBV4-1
CASSQTEPQGVDNSPLHF
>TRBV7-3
CASSRDRGKSTEAFF
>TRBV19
CASTSTVSSYNEQFF
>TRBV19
CASRGGWMYEQYF
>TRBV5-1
CASSAGQGDSPLHF
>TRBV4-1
CASSQEGQNTGELFF
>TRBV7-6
CASSFSSNQPQHF
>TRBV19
CASSTLAGGPVGELFF
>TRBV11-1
CASSLHSPGGGDTQYF
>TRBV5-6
CASSLGVAVNSPLHF
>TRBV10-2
CASSEWTSGIYEQYF
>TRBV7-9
CASSLRTGNTYEQYF
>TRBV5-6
CASSLGLAQETQYF
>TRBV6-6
CASSYGGGVSYEQYF
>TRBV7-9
CASSLSSSSGNTIYF
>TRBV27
CASSHLWLAGISYEQYF
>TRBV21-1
CASQGQGASPLHF
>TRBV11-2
CASSPDRNTGELFF
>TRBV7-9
CASSLDRTANTGELFF
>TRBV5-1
CASSLGQGPYNEQFF
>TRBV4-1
CASSQTSGGYEQYF
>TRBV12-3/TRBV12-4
CASSQGGGEQFF
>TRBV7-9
CASSFETSGYEQYF
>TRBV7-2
CASSSSGRATGELFF
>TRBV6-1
CASSEETFRSF
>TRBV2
CASRQGTATNEKLFF
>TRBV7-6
CASSLQTSGIPGAQYF
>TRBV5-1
CASSLAPGLAGAYEQYF
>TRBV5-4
CASSFTRLSNEQFF
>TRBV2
CASMDRVDQPQHF
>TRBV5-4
CASSFLVVGELFF
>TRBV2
CAKSPGQGYNSPLHF
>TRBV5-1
CASRLGGGGEETQYF
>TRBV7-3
CASSSGLYNEQFF
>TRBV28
CASSLSGTDTQYF
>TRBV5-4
CASADRASSYEQYF
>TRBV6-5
CASGGDTQYF
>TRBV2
CASSSTVRNEQFF
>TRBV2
CASSGGRTAFF
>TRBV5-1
CASSLVRGGRYEQYF
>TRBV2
CASSGLAGGSTDTQYF
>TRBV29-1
CSARQGYEQYF
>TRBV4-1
CASLRLAGTGEQFF